Shown below are 32 T cell receptor beta chains from a single sample sequenced in a study of cytomegalovirus exposure and HLA in healthy donors. 13 Jbeta primers and 60 Vbeta primers were used for the PCR. Profiling relied on immunoSEQ multiplex PCR, and the TCRdb table lists in-frame clones only, not all of them. The sample includes 50,000 to 70,000 clones, approximately 71% of them seen just once. The sample taken for sequencing was PBMCs. These receptors were obtained from a man aged 35 to 55 in good health and CMV-seropositive.

The V call is TRBV7-2, the J call TRBJ2-2, with 8 bases identical to TRBD2. CDR3 length equals 16 residues. The trim removed 7 bases at V and 2 bases at J, leaving 9 bases unmatched. Germline CDR1 and CDR2: SGHTA and FQGNSA. The CDR3 protein is CASTRSSGANTGELFF. CDR3 nucleotide sequence: TGTGCCAGCACGAGGAGTAGCGGGGCTAACACCGGGGAGCTGTTTTTT.

The chain links TRBV29-1 to TRBJ2-3, with no clear D. The CDR3 length is 12 residues. CDR1 is SQVTM and CDR2 is ANQGSEA in the germline V gene. Trimming shortened V by 5 bases and J by 2 bases, and 8 bases separated the two germline ends. The CDR3 loop reads CSVQGPTDTQYF. The CDR3 DNA sequence: TGCAGCGTTCAAGGGCCCACAGATACGCAGTATTTT.

This clone was counted only a few times. The genes are TRBV27 and TRBJ2-7; D is unclear. The germline CDR1 and CDR2 sequences are MNHEY and SMNVEV (reference sequence). The CDR3 sequence is 12 residues long. Deletions cut 6 bases from V and 0 bases from J, with 6 bases between. The CDR3 DNA sequence: TGTGCCAGCAGCCTCAGCTCCTACGAGCAGTACTTC. It is translated as CASSLSSYEQYF.

This clone was counted once. The V and J genes are TRBV7-8 and TRBJ2-7; 12 bases agree with TRBD2. With 5 bases clipped from V and 0 bases from J, the junction kept 5 bases outside the gene matches. Germline loops: CDR1 SGHVS, CDR2 FQNEAQ. The CDR3 length is 16 residues. This CDR3 reads CASSLRLAGDSYEQYF. In DNA form, the CDR3 reads TGTGCCAGCAGCCTTAGACTAGCGGGGGACTCCTACGAGCAGTACTTC. Combining the CDR3 with reference TRBV7-8 and TRBJ2-7 gives the whole variable domain GAGVSQSPRYKVAKRGQDVALRCDPISGHVSLFWYQQALGQGPEFLTYFQNEAQLDKSGLPSDRFFAERPEGSVSTLKIQRTQQEDSAVYLCASSLRLAGDSYEQYFGPGTRLTVT.

This chain joins TRBV20-1 and TRBJ2-1; D unclear. This CDR3 spans 11 amino acids. Germline lookup yields CDR1 DFQATT and CDR2 SNEGSKA (reference sequence). The ends were cut back, 5 bases at V and 8 bases at J, with 10 bases in the middle. The CDR3 here is CSAVLYYEQFF. For the CDR3, the DNA is TGCAGTGCTGTCTTGTATTATGAGCAGTTCTTC.

V and J are TRBV6-5 and TRBJ2-3, with TRBD1 matching 8 bases. The CDR3 sequence is 14 residues long. Trimming removed 6 bases from V and 6 bases from J; junction bases left unmatched: 8. In germline, CDR1 is MNHEY, CDR2 SVGAGI. The CDR3: CASRGPGGLDTQYF. The CDR3 coding sequence is TGTGCCAGCAGAGGGCCAGGGGGCCTTGATACGCAGTATTTT.

The chain employs TRBV7-6 and TRBJ2-5; weak D call: TRBD2 (5 bases). The CDR3 has 15 amino acids. Per the germline V gene, CDR1 is SGHVS and CDR2 is FNYEAQ. Trimming pared 1 base from V and 5 bases from J, leaving 14 bases between. CDR3 amino acids: CASSLDLERGETQYF. The CDR3 coding sequence is TGTGCCAGCAGCTTAGATCTCGAAAGAGGGGAGACCCAGTACTTC.

The rearrangement links TRBV27 to TRBJ2-3; TRBD2 aligns across 10 bases. Per the germline V gene, CDR1 is MNHEY and CDR2 is SMNVEV (reference sequence). The ends lost 2 bases at V and 7 bases at J; junction bases unmatched: 3. This CDR3 has 14 residues. The CDR3, as DNA: TGTGCCAGCAGTTTAATAGCGGGGGGTCATACGCAGTATTTT. Protein: CASSLIAGGHTQYF.

This clone was detected a few times. The V call is TRBV6-5, the J call TRBJ2-1; 10 bases fit TRBD2. Trimming removed 5 bases from V and 9 bases from J; junction bases left unmatched: 7. Germline V CDR1 and CDR2: MNHEY, SVGAGI. CDR3 size: 14 residues. The CDR3 DNA reads as TGTGCCAGCAGTATGGTAGCGGGGGGTAGTGAGCAGTTCTTC. This encodes CASSMVAGGSEQFF.

This clone was found once. The rearrangement links TRBV11-2 to TRBJ2-5, with 10 bases lining up with TRBD1. The germline CDR1 and CDR2 sequences are SGHAT and FQNNGV. Trimming removed 5 bases from V and 4 bases from J; junction bases left unmatched: 1. This CDR3 comprises 13 residues. CDR3 nucleotide sequence: TGTGCCAGCAGCAGGGACAGGGGAGAGACCCAGTACTTC. Protein sequence: CASSRDRGETQYF.

The chain uses TRBV5-6 and TRBJ1-2; D is possibly TRBD1 (5 bases). CDR1 is SGHDT and CDR2 is YYEEEE in the germline V gene. There are 14 residues in the CDR3. Trimming left V 0 bases short and J 3 bases short, with 9 bases between. CDR3 nucleotide sequence: TGTGCCAGCAGCTTGGGACAGAAATACTATGGCTACACCTTC. This sequence encodes CASSLGQKYYGYTF.

This clone came up a few times. The rearrangement uses TRBV6-4 and TRBJ1-2; D remains unclear. CDR3 length: 13 amino acids. The germline V gene encodes CDR1 MRHNA and CDR2 SNTAGT. V gave up 7 bases and J gave up 4 bases, with 13 bases separating them. For the CDR3, the DNA is TGTGCCAGCAAACCGGACGGACTCTATGGCTACACCTTC. Translated, it gives CASKPDGLYGYTF.

CDR3 in amino acids: CASSIGQGAGELFF. As DNA, the CDR3 is TGCGCCAGCAGCATCGGACAGGGGGCCGGGGAGCTGTTTTTT. V is TRBV5-1 and J is TRBJ2-2; 10 bases agree with TRBD1. The CDR3 is 14 amino acids. The V segment lost 4 bases and the J segment 6 bases; nucleotides outside the gene matches: 3. Germline loops: CDR1 SGHRS, CDR2 YFSETQ.

J is TRBJ1-2 and V is TRBV5-1; 11 bases map to TRBD1. CDR1 and CDR2 (germline): SGHRS, YFSETQ. J lost 4 bases, V lost 4 bases, and 3 bases had no gene match. The CDR3 covers 14 residues. The CDR3: CASSLGQGAYGYTF. The CDR3 DNA sequence: TGCGCCAGCAGCCTCGGACAGGGGGCCTATGGCTACACCTTC.

The genes are TRBV11-2 and TRBJ1-1; weak D call: TRBD1 (5 bases). The CDR3 has 13 residues. Germline CDR1 is SGHAT and CDR2 is FQNNGV. The V end was cut by 6 bases, the J end by 4 bases, with 12 bases between. CDR3 DNA: TGTGCCAGCAGGAGGGGCGGGGGCACTGAAGCTTTCTTT. It is translated as CASRRGGGTEAFF.

CDR3 in amino acids: CASSWTEYEQYF. CDR3 nucleotide sequence: TGTGCCAGCAGCTGGACAGAGTACGAGCAGTACTTC. This chain uses TRBV2 with TRBJ2-7, with D perhaps TRBD1 (6 bases). CDR3 length: 12 residues. V lost 6 bases to trimming and J lost 4 bases, with 10 bases between them. Germline CDR1 reads SNHLY; CDR2 reads FYNNEI.

The chain has TRBV5-4 and TRBJ2-4, with a weak D call TRBD1 (6 bases). V was shortened by 0 bases and J by 6 bases, with 10 bases between the two germline ends. The CDR3 length is 14 residues. Germline V gene sequence: CDR1 SGHNT, CDR2 YYREEE (reference sequence). The CDR3 loop is CASSLAGTLNIQYF. The DNA for the CDR3 is TGTGCCAGCAGCTTGGCCGGGACACTAAACATTCAGTACTTC.

J is TRBJ2-1 and V is TRBV1; the table's TRBD2 call for D was not verified on the DNA. TRBV1 is annotated as a pseudogene. The CDR3 totals 20 residues. The CDR3 reads CTSSQEGAPGLAFSYNEQFF. The DNA of the CDR3 is TGCACCAGCAGCCAAGAGGGGGCTCCGGGACTAGCCTTTTCCTACAATGAGCAGTTCTTC.

The rearrangement joins TRBV5-6 to TRBJ1-2; the D is unclear. Germline CDR1 reads SGHDT; CDR2 reads YYEEEE. V was pared by 3 bases and J by 4 bases, with 13 bases between. The length of the CDR3 is 14 residues. As DNA, the CDR3 is TGTGCCAGCAGCTATCCCTTTGGTAGCTATGGCTACACCTTC. It encodes CASSYPFGSYGYTF.

V gene TRBV1 combines with J gene TRBJ1-5; TRBD1 reflects the table's D call only, with no check against the DNA. TRBV1 is recorded as a pseudogene. The CDR3 is 18 amino acids. The CDR3 sequence: CTSSQAGGRDRREEPQHF. Written as DNA, the CDR3 is TGCACCAGCAGCCAAGCCGGGGGAAGGGACAGACGGGAAGAGCCCCAGCATTTT.

The CDR3 sequence: CASSLGLGATEAFF. The CDR3 DNA sequence: TGCGCCAGCAGCTTGGGGCTAGGGGCCACTGAAGCTTTCTTT. The chain employs TRBV5-1 and TRBJ1-1; D possibly corresponds to TRBD1 (5 bases). Germline loops: CDR1 SGHRS, CDR2 YFSETQ. The V gene lost 0 bases and the J gene lost 4 bases, with 10 bases spanning the gap. The CDR3 extends over 14 amino acids. Combining the CDR3 with reference TRBV5-1 and TRBJ1-1 gives the whole variable domain KAGVTQTPRYLIKTRGQQVTLSCSPISGHRSVSWYQQTPGQGLQFLFEYFSETQRNKGNFPGRFSGRQFSNSRSEMNVSTLELGDSALYLCASSLGLGATEAFFGQGTRLTVV.

J is TRBJ1-2 and V is TRBV28; weak D call: TRBD1 (5 bases). V lost 4 bases, J lost 5 bases, and 8 bases lay in between. Germline V gene sequence: CDR1 MDHEN, CDR2 SYDVKM. This CDR3 contains 12 residues. CDR3 nucleotide sequence: TGTGCCAGCAGTTCCGGGGGTTATGGCTACACCTTC. Its translation: CASSSGGYGYTF.

As concerns this clone: Lacking the conserved final phenylalanine or tryptophan, this CDR3 likely reflects a read error. The DNA is omitted, as the CDR3 cannot be located on it reliably, and the CDR3 follows TCRdb's listing. The chain joins TRBV7-7 to TRBJ1-2; TRBD1, the table's D call, lacks a check against the DNA. The CDR3 length is 8 residues, termini included. Per germline, CDR1 SSHAT and CDR2 FNYEAQ (reference sequence). The CDR3 sequence: CASSLDRV.

The V call is TRBV13, the J call TRBJ2-7, with unresolved D. The CDR3 consists of 12 residues. The germline V and J ends were trimmed by 3 bases and 0 bases, with 3 bases remaining between them. Germline CDR1 is PRHDT and CDR2 is FYEKMQ (reference sequence). The CDR3 is CASSFISYEQYF. The CDR3 bases are TGTGCCAGCAGCTTTATCTCCTACGAGCAGTACTTC.

The V gene is TRBV10-1, the J gene TRBJ2-5; maybe TRBD1 (6 bases). Trimming cost V 0 bases and J 1 base, with 9 bases left between them. Germline CDR1 is WNHNN and CDR2 is SYGVQD (reference sequence). This CDR3 spans 15 amino acids. The CDR3 reads CASSESKDSQETQYF. In DNA, the CDR3 is TGCGCCAGCAGTGAGTCGAAGGACAGCCAAGAGACCCAGTACTTC.

In this sample, this clone turned up once. This chain connects TRBV30 to TRBJ1-1; 9 bases are shared with TRBD1. V shed 0 bases and J 4 bases; nucleotides not matched to a gene: 12. Per the germline V gene, CDR1 is GTSNPN and CDR2 is SVGIG (reference sequence). The length of the CDR3 is 17 residues. DNA for the CDR3: TGTGCCTGGAGTGTACAAGGACAGGGGCTACTGGGCACTGAAGCTTTCTTT. It codes for CAWSVQGQGLLGTEAFF.

The chain employs TRBV10-3 and TRBJ1-1; D is unclear. The germline gives CDR1 ENHRY, CDR2 SYGVKD. V was shortened by 6 bases and J by 3 bases, with 11 bases between the two germline ends. The CDR3 consists of 13 residues. CDR3 nucleotides: TGTGCCATCAGCCGGGATGGGGACACTGAAGCTTTCTTT. It encodes CAISRDGDTEAFF.

The CDR3 loop is CASSQLIGVETQYF. The CDR3 DNA sequence: TGTGCCAGCAGCCAGTTGATCGGGGTTGAGACCCAGTACTTC. The V call is TRBV7-6, the J call TRBJ2-5; tentatively, D is TRBD2 (5 bases). CDR1 SGHVS and CDR2 FNYEAQ come from the germline V gene. V was shortened by 5 bases and J by 5 bases, with 15 bases between the two germline ends. This CDR3 has 14 amino acids. Complete variable domain (other parts from reference TRBV7-6 and TRBJ2-5): GAGVSQSPRYKVTKRGQDVALRCDPISGHVSLYWYRQALGQGPEFLTYFNYEAQQDKSGLPNDRFSAERPEGSISTLTIQRTEQRDSAMYRCASSQLIGVETQYFGPGTRLLVL.

For the CDR3, the DNA is TGTGCCAGCAGTATTCGCCGGGTTATCGAAGAAGCTTTCTTT. Its protein is CASSIRRVIEEAFF. This chain uses TRBV6-1 with TRBJ1-1, with D unresolved. Germline-derived CDR1 and CDR2 are MNHNS and SASEGT. The CDR3 consists of 14 residues. The V and J ends lost 5 bases and 8 bases respectively, with 18 bases between them.

This clone was seen only a few times. The chain carries TRBV7-8 and TRBJ1-1, with D possibly matching TRBD1 (5 bases). Trimming removed 0 bases at V and 8 bases at J, with 13 bases between. In germline, CDR1 is SGHVS, CDR2 FQNEAQ. The CDR3 runs 14 residues. This chain's CDR3 is CASSLASRGSEAFF. The DNA for the CDR3 is TGTGCCAGCAGCTTAGCGTCAAGGGGCTCGGAAGCTTTCTTT.

V and J are TRBV5-4 and TRBJ2-3; a weak D match, TRBD2 (6 bases). This CDR3 contains 15 residues. The ends were cut back, 3 bases at V and 0 bases at J, with 11 bases in the middle. The germline gives CDR1 SGHNT, CDR2 YYREEE (reference sequence). DNA of the CDR3: TGTGCCAGCAGCTCGGGACTGCCGAGCACAGATACGCAGTATTTT. It encodes CASSSGLPSTDTQYF.

The CDR3 region has the DNA TGTGCCAGCAGCTTGGGACAGACATTCAACTATGGCTACACCTTC. The encoded protein is CASSLGQTFNYGYTF. The rearrangement joins TRBV5-4 to TRBJ1-2; tentative D call: TRBD1 (5 bases). CDR3 length equals 15 residues. Trimming took 0 bases from V and 2 from J, leaving 11 bases between them. Germline V gene data show CDR1 as SGHNT and CDR2 as YYREEE (reference sequence).